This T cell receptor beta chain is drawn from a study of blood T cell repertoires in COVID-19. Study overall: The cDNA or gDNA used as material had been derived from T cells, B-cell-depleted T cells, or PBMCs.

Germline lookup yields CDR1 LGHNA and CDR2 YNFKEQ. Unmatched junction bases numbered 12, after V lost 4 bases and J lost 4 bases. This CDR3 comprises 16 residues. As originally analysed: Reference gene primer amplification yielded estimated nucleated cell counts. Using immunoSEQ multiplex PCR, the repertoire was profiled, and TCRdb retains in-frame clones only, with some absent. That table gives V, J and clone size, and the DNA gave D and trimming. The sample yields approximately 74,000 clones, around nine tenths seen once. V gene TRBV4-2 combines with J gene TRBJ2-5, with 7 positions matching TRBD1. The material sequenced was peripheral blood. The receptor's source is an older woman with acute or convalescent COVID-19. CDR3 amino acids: CASSRTGDGGSETQYF. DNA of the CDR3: TGTGCCAGCAGCCGAACAGGGGATGGAGGCTCAGAGACCCAGTACTTC.